Listed here are 20 T cell receptor beta chains from one sample, sequenced in a study of T-cell reconstitution after alpha-beta-depleted transplantation in children. It was with unique molecular identifiers that the TCRbeta library was prepared. TCRdb re-called the PCR reads with MiXCR, one entry per CDR3 protein. The repertoire consists of fewer than 550,000 distinct CDR3 sequences, with approximately 10% occurring once and the leading ten covering less than 15%. The specimen was PBMCs, mostly from graft donor cells, collected 180 days after TCRalphabeta/CD19-depleted stem cell transplant. Source of these receptors: a female patient between 2 and 15 years old who had a stem cell transplant for aplastic anemia, so the T cells may come from the graft donor.

This clonotype turned up a few times. This chain joins TRBV20-1 and TRBJ2-3; 10 bases are shared with TRBD2. The CDR3 is made up of 18 amino acids. Per germline, CDR1 DFQATT and CDR2 SNEGSKA (reference sequence). Trimming at V came to 3 bases and at J to 0 bases, leaving 12 bases not matched to a gene. CDR3 amino acids: CSARSPRTSGFSTDTQYF. In DNA, the CDR3 is TGCAGTGCTAGGTCCCCTCGGACTAGCGGTTTTAGCACAGATACGCAGTATTTT.

This clonotype came up a few times. CDR3 coding DNA: TGTGCCAGCAGCGTTTCCGGGACAGGGACTGGGGCCAACGTCCTGACTTTC. As protein: CASSVSGTGTGANVLTF. The V gene is TRBV9, the J gene TRBJ2-6, with TRBD1 matching 9 bases. V was pared by 2 bases and J by 2 bases, with 5 bases of the junction left unmatched. CDR1 and CDR2 from the germline V gene are SGDLS and YYNGEE. The CDR3 covers 17 residues.

This clonotype was observed a few times. V is TRBV7-2 and J is TRBJ2-1; 7 bases are shared with TRBD2. Germline trimming cut 2 bases from V and 12 bases from J; bases unmatched to any gene: 4. This CDR3 contains 12 residues. The V gene's germline CDR1 is SGHTA and CDR2 FQGNSA. CDR3 sequence reads: CASSLKRDVQFF. The CDR3, as DNA: TGTGCCAGCAGCTTAAAGCGGGACGTGCAGTTCTTC.

This clonotype has just a few counts. The chain links TRBV7-8 to TRBJ2-5, with D unresolved. The V end was cut by 5 bases, the J end by 0 bases, with 4 bases between. Germline-derived CDR1 and CDR2 are SGHVS and FQNEAQ. The CDR3 sequence is 12 residues long. The CDR3 protein is CASSVHQETQYF. Written as DNA, the CDR3 is TGTGCCAGCAGCGTACACCAAGAGACCCAGTACTTC.

The rearrangement links TRBV7-9 to TRBJ2-1; D not resolved. The CDR3 covers 12 residues. Trimming removed 5 bases from V and 8 bases from J, with 10 bases in between. The germline gives CDR1 SEHNR, CDR2 FQNEAQ (reference sequence). CDR3 in amino acids: CASSPLSDEQFF. Written as DNA, the CDR3 is TGTGCCAGCAGCCCCCTGAGCGATGAGCAGTTCTTC. Full variable domain (outside the CDR3, taken from reference TRBV7-9 and TRBJ2-1): DTGVSQNPRHKITKRGQNVTFRCDPISEHNRLYWYRQTLGQGPEFLTYFQNEAQLEKSRLLSDRFSAERPKGSFSTLEIQRTEQGDSAMYLCASSPLSDEQFFGPGTRLTVL.

CDR3 amino acids: CASSLGYHSNQPQHF. CDR3 coding DNA: TGTGCCAGCAGTTTGGGATACCATAGCAATCAGCCCCAGCATTTT. The V call is TRBV12-3 or TRBV12-4, the J call TRBJ1-5; no definite D call. There are 15 residues in the CDR3. V lost 3 bases and J 0 bases, leaving 9 bases between the germline ends.

This chain joins TRBV20-1 and TRBJ2-1, with 7 bases aligning to TRBD1. V was clipped by 8 bases and J by 6 bases; unmatched bases: 7. The CDR3 spans 12 residues. Germline CDR1 DFQATT, CDR2 SNEGSKA (reference sequence). The CDR3 DNA follows: TGCAGTAAGACCAGGGGGACCAATGAGCAGTTCTTC. It translates to CSKTRGTNEQFF.

The J gene is TRBJ2-3, the V gene TRBV29-1; D may be TRBD1 (6 bases). V was clipped by 7 bases and J by 7 bases, with 18 bases between them. CDR3 length: 13 amino acids. The germline V gene has CDR1 SQVTM and CDR2 ANQGSEA. CDR3 protein: CSAGHFRRYTQYF. DNA of the CDR3: TGCAGCGCGGGACATTTTAGAAGGTATACGCAGTATTTT.

In its sample, this clonotype was seen many times. The chain has TRBV20-1 and TRBJ2-3; 10 bases are a match to TRBD2. V lost 1 base, J lost 0 bases, and 7 bases stayed unmatched. The germline V gene encodes CDR1 DFQATT and CDR2 SNEGSKA (reference sequence). There are 17 residues in the CDR3. The CDR3 loop is CSARVSGRKTSTDTQYF. CDR3 nucleotides: TGCAGTGCTAGAGTTAGCGGGAGGAAAACTAGCACAGATACGCAGTATTTT.

This chain links TRBV6-2 or TRBV6-3 with TRBJ1-5; D is ambiguous. Germline lookup yields CDR1 MNHEY and CDR2 SVGEGT. The V and J ends lost 6 bases and 6 bases respectively, with 9 bases between them. The CDR3 loop spans 12 amino acids. The CDR3, as DNA: TGTGCCAGCAGGAAGGTGGGTCAGCCCCAGCATTTT. It is translated as CASRKVGQPQHF.

V is TRBV20-1 and J is TRBJ2-4; 7 nucleotides align to TRBD1. This CDR3 has 16 residues. Germline assignment: CDR1 DFQATT and CDR2 SNEGSKA (reference sequence). CDR3: CSVGDRVNLVKNIQYF. CDR3 DNA: TGCAGCGTAGGGGACAGAGTTAATCTAGTCAAAAACATTCAGTACTTC.

This clonotype showed up just a few times. The CDR3 is CASSLGLAGGSDNEQFF. In DNA, the CDR3 is TGCGCCAGCAGCTTGGGACTAGCGGGAGGTAGCGACAATGAGCAGTTCTTC. This sequence joins TRBV5-1 and TRBJ2-1, with 13 positions matching TRBD2. The CDR3 spans 17 residues. Germline assignment: CDR1 SGHRS and CDR2 YFSETQ. V shed 0 bases, J shed 5 bases, and the junction held 5 bases outside the gene matches. The full variable domain, its missing parts supplied by reference TRBV5-1 and TRBJ2-1, is KAGVTQTPRYLIKTRGQQVTLSCSPISGHRSVSWYQQTPGQGLQFLFEYFSETQRNKGNFPGRFSGRQFSNSRSEMNVSTLELGDSALYLCASSLGLAGGSDNEQFFGPGTRLTVL.

Note on this clonotype: A much larger clone is a single base away; this may be a read error. The CDR3 DNA reads TGTGCCAGCAGCTCGACTTTTCGAGGGGGAATCTACGAGCACTACTTC. It translates to CASSSTFRGGIYEHYF. The chain has TRBV7-9 and TRBJ2-7; the D gene is possibly TRBD1 (6 bases). Germline V gene sequence: CDR1 SEHNR, CDR2 FQNEAQ (reference sequence). The CDR3 is 16 residues long.

CDR3 protein: CASSHGLAGGSGANVLTF. DNA of the CDR3: TGTGCCAGCAGCCACGGACTAGCGGGGGGCTCTGGGGCCAACGTCCTGACTTTC. This chain connects TRBV11-2 to TRBJ2-6; 14 bases are shared with TRBD2. The V gene's germline CDR1 is SGHAT and CDR2 FQNNGV. The CDR3 has 18 amino acids. The J segment lost 0 bases and the V segment lost 5 bases, leaving 3 bases of the junction unmatched.

V usage is TRBV7-9 and J usage is TRBJ1-1; D perhaps matches TRBD1 (6 bases). V was shortened by 7 bases and J by 1 base, with 13 bases between the two germline ends. Germline lookup yields CDR1 SEHNR and CDR2 FQNEAQ (reference sequence). CDR3 length: 14 residues. The CDR3 nucleotides are TGTGCCAGCAACGGGGGCAGGGCGAACACTGAAGCTTTCTTT. It yields the protein CASNGGRANTEAFF.

This clonotype was picked up a small number of times. Here the CDR3 reads CASTESTGSLSYNEQFF. The CDR3 coding sequence is TGTGCCAGCACCGAGAGTACGGGGTCCCTTTCCTACAATGAGCAGTTCTTC. J is TRBJ2-1 and V is TRBV5-6; possibly TRBD2 for D (5 bases). V was pared by 6 bases and J by 1 base, with 20 bases between. The germline V gene has CDR1 SGHDT and CDR2 YYEEEE. The CDR3 spans 17 residues.

The rearrangement uses TRBV5-6 and TRBJ1-5, with 8 nucleotides matching TRBD1. Per the germline V gene, CDR1 is SGHDT and CDR2 is YYEEEE. V lost 1 base to trimming and J lost 3 bases; unmatched junction nucleotides: 6. CDR3 length: 16 amino acids. The CDR3 coding sequence is TGTGCCAGCAGCTTGACCGGACAGGGAATCAATCAGCCCCAGCATTTT. This translates into CASSLTGQGINQPQHF. The complete variable domain, with remaining parts taken from reference TRBV5-6 and TRBJ1-5, reads DAGVTQSPTHLIKTRGQQVTLRCSPKSGHDTVSWYQQALGQGPQFIFQYYEEEERQRGNFPDRFSGHQFPNYSSELNVNALLLGDSALYLCASSLTGQGINQPQHFGDGTRLSIL.

This clonotype appeared many times. The chain recombines TRBV27 with TRBJ2-3; 10 bases line up with TRBD1. The V segment lost 7 bases and the J segment 3 bases; nucleotides outside the gene matches: 7. This CDR3 is built from 15 residues. Germline CDR1 reads MNHEY; CDR2 reads SMNVEV (reference sequence). CDR3 in amino acids: CASTRDRGRTDTQYF. Here the CDR3 DNA reads TGTGCCAGCACCCGGGACAGGGGAAGGACAGATACGCAGTATTTT.

J is TRBJ1-2 and V is TRBV27; 8 positions match TRBD1. CDR3 length: 14 amino acids. Germline lookup yields CDR1 MNHEY and CDR2 SMNVEV (reference sequence). V gave up 5 bases and J gave up 3 bases; unmatched junction bases: 5. The CDR3 DNA sequence: TGTGCCAGCAGTACGACAGGGGTCCACTATGGCTACACCTTC. This sequence encodes CASSTTGVHYGYTF.

This clonotype appeared many times. This sequence joins TRBV20-1 and TRBJ1-1; D remains ambiguous. V was shortened by 6 bases and J by 5 bases, with 19 bases between the two germline ends. The CDR3 loop spans 14 amino acids. Germline CDR1 DFQATT, CDR2 SNEGSKA (reference sequence). In DNA form, the CDR3 reads TGCAGTGCCCTGAGCGGAGGGCCGGGGACTGAAGCTTTCTTT. Protein: CSALSGGPGTEAFF.